The sequence of this T cell receptor (beta chain) was determined in a study of blood T cell repertoires in COVID-19. Study information: Acute and convalescent COVID-19 samples came from the United States, Italy and Spain.

In the original analysis: Reference gene primer amplification gave nucleated cell count estimates. The protocol was immunoSEQ multiplex PCR, while the TCRdb copy is restricted to in-frame clones and leaves out a portion. Clone size and the V and J calls come from that table; the DNA yielded D and trimming. The sample contains tens of thousands of clones, 86% of which appear only once. This clone has more than one count but fewer than ten. Looked up from germline, CDR1 is SGHVT and CDR2 is SQSDAQ. Trimming removed 3 bases from V and 4 bases from J, with 16 bases in between. The CDR3 has 16 amino acids.

The V call is TRBV7-4, the J call TRBJ1-3; D may be TRBD1 (6 bases). Sequencing was done on a sample of peripheral blood. The origin of this receptor is a man older than 75 with active COVID-19. The CDR3 loop is CASSFLNRDKGNTIYF. CDR3 nucleotides: TGTGCCAGCAGCTTCCTGAACAGGGACAAGGGAAACACCATATATTTT. Supplemented by reference TRBV7-4 and TRBJ1-3, the full variable domain reads GAGVSQSPRYKVAKRGRDVALRCDSISGHVTLYWYRQTLGQGSEVLTYSQSDAQRDKSGRPSGRFSAERPERSVSTLKIQRTEQGDSAVYLCASSFLNRDKGNTIYFGEGSWLTVV.